There are a few counts of the clone carrying this T cell receptor (beta chain). Its matching antigen is unknown. Conversion of TCR transcripts into cDNA relied on 5'RACE template switching, which added a universal primer site and UMIs. TCRdb processed the 5' RACE reads anew with MiXCR; each CDR3 protein has one entry. The sample yields about 320,000 distinct CDR3 sequences, approximately 4% seen once. The data were taken from a study of T cells after yellow fever vaccination. Regarding the study as a whole: The secondary response peaked faster, at day 5 versus 15, but was weaker.

The ends were cut back, 7 bases at V and 8 bases at J, with 24 bases in the middle. The CDR3 runs 15 residues. The V gene's germline CDR1 is SGHRS and CDR2 YFSETQ. This receptor was obtained from a young man who received the YFV17D yellow fever vaccine. The gene calls are TRBV5-1 and TRBJ1-2; D ambiguous. The starting material was PBMCs, obtained 15 days after the yellow fever booster vaccination. This chain's CDR3 is CASGTQPSQTIGYTF. In DNA form, the CDR3 reads TGCGCCAGCGGAACGCAGCCGAGTCAAACTATCGGCTACACCTTC.